This T cell receptor (beta chain) was recovered during a study of blood T cell repertoires in COVID-19. V shed 4 bases, J shed 7 bases, and the junction held 11 bases outside the gene matches. Germline CDR1 reads SQVTM; CDR2 reads ANQGSEA. The CDR3 is 15 residues long. Data came from immunoSEQ multiplex PCR; TCRdb stores just in-frame clones and leaves some out. The sample includes 300,000 to 350,000 clones, around 90% of them seen just once. V and J are TRBV29-1 and TRBJ2-1; 9 bases are shared with TRBD1. The TCR originated in a young woman with acute COVID-19. Sample: PBMCs or T cells enriched from blood (not recorded which). CDR3 in DNA: TGCAGCGTTGCAGCGGATTTAGGGACAGGGAATGAGCAGTTCTTC. It codes for CSVAADLGTGNEQFF.